This T cell receptor beta chain was documented in a study of blood T cells in healthy people across ages. Study-level findings and limits: Relative to aged donors, long-lived donors carried more naive CD4+ cells and displayed higher diversity.

The authors ran a second PCR of roughly 6 to 12 cycles using a sample-barcoded 5' primer and a J-beta primer mix. Researchers report that a template-switch adaptor with 12 random nucleotides tagged each cDNA molecule. TCRdb re-called the 5' RACE reads with MiXCR, one entry per CDR3 protein. The data show 650,000 to 950,000 distinct CDR3 sequences, with approximately 44% seen just once and about a fifth held by the top ten. Whenever a sample was processed, at least 6.5 million PBMCs were isolated. Samples each had at least 5 micrograms of total RNA extracted. This clonotype was recorded only once. Its antigen remains unidentified. Deletions cut 3 bases from V and 2 bases from J, with 11 bases between. The CDR3 is 13 amino acids. The germline gives CDR1 GTSNPN, CDR2 SVGIG (reference sequence).

The J gene is TRBJ2-7, the V gene TRBV30; no clear D gene. The origin of this receptor is a man aged 60 to 75 in good health. Sequencing was carried out using blood. The CDR3, as DNA: TGTGCCTGGAGGCTCAAGGGAACCTACGAGCAGTACTTC. Protein product: CAWRLKGTYEQYF.